This TCR beta chain originates from a study of OX40 agonist ivuxolimab in advanced cancers. About the research overall: The group had a mean age of roughly 65 years, ranged from roughly 20 to 80, and was 75% to 85% male. Having had anti-PD-1, anti-PD-L1 or anti-CTLA-4 therapy before was allowed, and around 44% had some.

CDR3 size: 17 residues. Profiled with immunoSEQ multiplex PCR; TCRdb holds only in-frame clones, not every one. The sample carries tens of thousands of clones, about nine tenths recorded once. Autoimmune disease history or systemic immunosuppression barred patients. Blood samples were obtained at baseline, cycle 4 day 1, and cycle 7 day 1. This receptor was identified in an adult with an advanced solid tumor such as melanoma, head and neck, liver or kidney cancer. The J gene is TRBJ2-7, the V gene TRBV21-1; the D call in the table, TRBD1, was not verified against the DNA. TRBV21-1 is a pseudogene segment. Sequenced here: CD4+ or CD8+ T cells sorted from blood, sampled in a trial of the OX40 agonist ivuxolimab. For the CDR3, the DNA is TGTGCCAGCAGCAAAGCGCTTTTGCGGGACAGGGGGAAAGAGCAGTACTTC. Its translation: CASSKALLRDRGKEQYF.